These 22 T cell receptor beta chains originate from one sample sequenced in a study of blood T cell repertoires in COVID-19. Sequenced by immunoSEQ multiplex PCR; TCRdb stores in-frame clones only, minus some. The data contain about 53,000 clones, roughly 86% of them singletons. Sequencing used peripheral blood. The source of these receptors is a man between 65 and 85 years old with active COVID-19.

The chain combines TRBV2 with TRBJ1-2, with 7 bases lining up with TRBD1. The germline gives CDR1 SNHLY, CDR2 FYNNEI. V shed 6 bases and J 4 bases; nucleotides not matched to a gene: 5. This CDR3 region has 13 residues. CDR3 loop: CASSRQGAYGYTF. The CDR3, as DNA: TGTGCCAGCAGCCGACAGGGAGCCTATGGCTACACCTTC.

V usage is TRBV12-5 and J usage is TRBJ2-7, with 8 bases identical to TRBD1. The CDR3 consists of 13 residues. Losses at the gene ends were 4 bases for V and 3 bases for J; bases not matched to a gene: 2. CDR1 and CDR2 (germline): LGHNT, FRNRAP. The CDR3 is CASGSTGVYEQYF. CDR3 nucleotides: TGTGCTAGTGGTTCGACAGGGGTCTACGAGCAGTACTTC. Looking up the rest from reference TRBV12-5 and TRBJ2-7 gives the full variable domain: DARVTQTPRHKVTEMGQEVTMRCQPILGHNTVFWYRQTMMQGLELLAYFRNRAPLDDSGMPKDRFSAEMPDATLATLKIQPSEPRDSAVYFCASGSTGVYEQYFGPGTRLTVT.

At least ten counts were recorded for this clone. The V gene is TRBV2, the J gene TRBJ2-3; D is possibly TRBD2 (5 bases). The V gene's germline CDR1 is SNHLY and CDR2 FYNNEI. V gave up 6 bases and J gave up 2 bases, with 9 bases separating them. The CDR3 contains 13 residues. The CDR3 DNA reads TGTGCCAGCAGCGGGGAAAACACAGATACGCAGTATTTT. Protein sequence: CASSGENTDTQYF.

The V gene is TRBV10-3, the J gene TRBJ2-2; D perhaps matches TRBD1 (6 bases). Germline lookup yields CDR1 ENHRY and CDR2 SYGVKD. Trimming removed 4 bases at V and 2 bases at J, with 17 bases between. The CDR3 is made up of 17 amino acids. CDR3 protein: CAISAGVGRGNTGELFF. CDR3 sequence (DNA): TGTGCCATCAGTGCAGGGGTCGGCAGGGGAAACACCGGGGAGCTGTTTTTT.

This rearrangement joins TRBV7-2 to TRBJ1-5; 7 nucleotides agree with TRBD1. Trimming removed 5 bases from V and 7 bases from J; junction bases left unmatched: 8. Germline CDR1 reads SGHTA; CDR2 reads FQGNSA. CDR3 length: 14 residues. The chain's CDR3 is CASSQGDAWQPQHF. For the CDR3, the DNA is TGTGCCAGCAGCCAGGGGGATGCCTGGCAGCCCCAGCATTTT.

The chain employs TRBV9 and TRBJ2-1, with TRBD2 identical over 8 bases. Germline assignment: CDR1 SGDLS and CDR2 YYNGEE. J gave up 4 bases and V 4 bases, and 7 bases lay outside the gene matches. The CDR3 has 15 amino acids. CDR3 amino acids: CASSPLSGGYNEQFF. CDR3 nucleotides: TGTGCCAGCAGCCCCCTAAGCGGGGGTTACAATGAGCAGTTCTTC.

The V call is TRBV18, the J call TRBJ1-1, with TRBD1 matching 7 bases. Trimming took 5 bases from V and 3 from J; bases not matched to a gene: 6. The CDR3 length is 14 residues. In germline, CDR1 is KGHSH, CDR2 LQKENI. CDR3 sequence (DNA): TGTGCCAGCTCATCTCGACAGGGTGACACTGAAGCTTTCTTT. This gives the protein CASSSRQGDTEAFF.

The count of this clone is one. V usage is TRBV7-9 and J usage is TRBJ1-3; 8 bases line up with TRBD1. The V and J ends lost 6 bases and 0 bases, in that order; junction bases with no gene match: 4. The CDR3 is 15 residues long. Germline V gene data show CDR1 as SEHNR and CDR2 as FQNEAQ (reference sequence). DNA of the CDR3: TGTGCCAGCAGTTTCACAGGGGGCTCTGGAAACACCATATATTTT. It is translated as CASSFTGGSGNTIYF.

This chain connects TRBV6-5 to TRBJ1-3; 8 nucleotides align to TRBD1. This CDR3 comprises 15 residues. Germline lookup yields CDR1 MNHEY and CDR2 SVGAGI. With V trimmed by 5 bases and J by 3 bases, 6 bases remained unmatched. DNA of the CDR3: TGTGCCAGCAGTCGACAGGGGTTATATGGAAACACCATATATTTT. Amino acids: CASSRQGLYGNTIYF.

This chain links TRBV7-9 with TRBJ1-4; 8 positions match TRBD1. CDR3 size: 14 residues. The junction had 6 bases not matched to a gene; V was cut back by 5 bases and J by 7 bases. CDR1 and CDR2 (germline): SEHNR, FQNEAQ (reference sequence). The CDR3 here is CASSPDRGGEKLFF. The CDR3 coding sequence is TGTGCCAGCAGCCCCGACAGGGGAGGTGAAAAACTGTTTTTT.

This rearrangement joins TRBV11-1 to TRBJ2-5; 10 bases fit TRBD1. The CDR3 extends over 15 amino acids. Germline V gene data show CDR1 as SGHAT and CDR2 as FQDESV (reference sequence). V trimming: 5 bases; J trimming: 2 bases; junction bases outside the gene matches: 5. The CDR3 is CASSPRDRGQETQYF. CDR3 coding DNA: TGTGCCAGCAGCCCTAGGGACAGGGGACAAGAGACCCAGTACTTC.

The V gene is TRBV3-1 (or the pseudogene TRBV3-2), the J gene TRBJ2-3; 9 bases map to TRBD2. The ends lost 4 bases at V and 4 bases at J; junction bases unmatched: 12. CDR1 LGHDT and CDR2 YNNKEL come from the germline V gene (reference sequence). CDR3 size: 17 residues. For the CDR3, the DNA is TGTGCCAGCAGCCTTAGTAGCGGGGGTATACGGGCAGATACGCAGTATTTT. Translating gives CASSLSSGGIRADTQYF.

The rearrangement uses TRBV9 and TRBJ2-6; possibly TRBD1 for D (6 bases). The CDR3 spans 16 residues. Germline lookup yields CDR1 SGDLS and CDR2 YYNGEE. V lost 4 bases and J lost 0, with 11 bases in between. CDR3 DNA sequence: TGTGCCAGCAGCAACACAGGGAGCTCTGGGGCCAACGTCCTGACTTTC. Its protein product is CASSNTGSSGANVLTF. The variable domain in full, completed from reference TRBV9 and TRBJ2-6, reads DSGVTQTPKHLITATGQRVTLRCSPRSGDLSVYWYQQSLDQGLQFLIQYYNGEERAKGNILERFSAQQFPDLHSELNLSSLELGDSALYFCASSNTGSSGANVLTFGAGSRLTVL.

This chain uses TRBV5-1 with TRBJ2-1; TRBD1 matches 7 bases. Germline V gives CDR1 SGHRS, CDR2 YFSETQ. The CDR3 covers 15 residues. The J segment lost 1 base and the V segment lost 4 bases, leaving 5 bases of the junction unmatched. The CDR3 nucleotides read TGCGCCAGCAGCCCCACAGGGGCTTCCTACAATGAGCAGTTCTTC. It encodes CASSPTGASYNEQFF.

The V call is TRBV6-4, the J call TRBJ1-2, with 10 bases lining up with TRBD1. Germline CDR1 and CDR2: MRHNA and SNTAGT. V trimming: 0 bases; J trimming: 6 bases; junction bases outside the gene matches: 4. The CDR3 spans 15 residues. CDR3 DNA: TGTGCCAGCAGTGACTCGAGCGGGACAGGGGATGGCTACACCTTC. It codes for CASSDSSGTGDGYTF.

The chain has TRBV1 and TRBJ2-7; TRBD1 is the table's D call, not checked against the DNA. TRBV1 is recorded as a pseudogene. The CDR3 loop spans 18 amino acids. The CDR3 region has the DNA TGCACCAGCAGCCAAGACCCCCCGAGACAGGGAAACTCCTACGAGCAGTACTTC. It is translated as CTSSQDPPRQGNSYEQYF.

The J gene is TRBJ2-7, the V gene TRBV7-2, with 7 nucleotides matching TRBD2. The J segment lost 4 bases and the V segment lost 7 bases, leaving 13 bases of the junction unmatched. The CDR3 totals 15 residues. CDR1 is SGHTA, CDR2 FQGNSA, per germline. The CDR3 DNA sequence: TGTGCCAGCACCCCCGGGGGAGGGGCAGCGTACGAGCAGTACTTC. Translation: CASTPGGGAAYEQYF.

This chain connects TRBV7-9 to TRBJ1-1, with a tentative D call TRBD1 (6 bases). Germline V gene sequence: CDR1 SEHNR, CDR2 FQNEAQ (reference sequence). V shed 5 bases and J shed 5 bases, with 12 bases lying between them. This CDR3 is built from 13 residues. For the CDR3, the DNA is TGTGCCAGCAGCCCGAGGGGGGGGACTGAAGCTTTCTTT. This translates into CASSPRGGTEAFF.

The V call is TRBV30, the J call TRBJ1-1, with no clear D. With 0 bases removed from V and 1 base from J, the gap between germline ends came to 6 bases. CDR1 and CDR2 from the germline V gene are GTSNPN and SVGIG (reference sequence). This CDR3 is built from 13 residues. The CDR3 region is CAWSVGRNTEAFF. Written as DNA, the CDR3 is TGTGCCTGGAGTGTTGGCAGGAACACTGAAGCTTTCTTT.

The V and J genes are TRBV20-1 and TRBJ2-7; possibly TRBD1 for D (5 bases). Deletions cut 3 bases from V and 3 bases from J, with 6 bases between. This CDR3 has 11 amino acids. Germline CDR1 reads DFQATT; CDR2 reads SNEGSKA (reference sequence). The CDR3: CSARGRYEQYF. The CDR3 nucleotides read TGCAGTGCTAGGGGGCGCTACGAGCAGTACTTC.

The genes are TRBV21-1 and TRBJ2-3; TRBD2, the table's D call, was not compared with the DNA. TRBV21-1 is labeled a pseudogene. CDR3 length: 17 residues. In DNA, the CDR3 is TGTGCCAGCAGCAAAGGGACGGCGGGGGCCCCCCCAAATACGCAGTATTTT. Protein product: CASSKGTAGAPPNTQYF.

This clone appeared a single time. The chain couples TRBV11-2 to TRBJ1-1; possibly TRBD1 for D (6 bases). The CDR3 spans 13 residues. The germline V and J ends were trimmed by 1 base and 6 bases, with 9 bases remaining between them. Germline V lookup: CDR1 SGHAT, CDR2 FQNNGV. In DNA form, the CDR3 reads TGTGCCAGCAGCTTAGCCAGGGGCGCTGAAGCTTTCTTT. It specifies CASSLARGAEAFF.